This T cell receptor beta chain was recorded in a study of blood T cell repertoires in COVID-19. Study-level information: COVID-19 samples from acute and convalescent phases originated in the United States, Italy and Spain. T cells, B-cell-depleted T cells, or PBMCs provided the cDNA or gDNA that served as material.

Per the original methods: Reference gene primer amplification gave estimated nucleated cell counts. Measured with immunoSEQ multiplex PCR; TCRdb has only the in-frame clones, and not every one. V and J calls and clone size come straight from that table; D and trimming were deduced from the DNA. The sample lists more than 200,000 clones; less than 90% were seen once. CDR1 is SGHDN, CDR2 FVKESK, per germline. Germline trimming cut 6 bases from V and 3 bases from J; bases unmatched to any gene: 4. The CDR3 has 13 residues. Sequencing used peripheral blood. This clonotype was obtained from a man aged 25-40 years with active or convalescent COVID-19. V gene TRBV14 combines with J gene TRBJ1-1, with 7 bases fitting TRBD1. The CDR3 sequence: CASRGQLHTEAFF. CDR3 DNA: TGTGCCAGCAGGGGACAGTTACACACTGAAGCTTTCTTT.